This TCR beta chain emerged from a study of cytomegalovirus exposure and HLA in healthy donors. Deletions cut 5 bases from V and 3 bases from J, with 20 bases between. Germline V gene sequence: CDR1 LNHNV, CDR2 YYDKDF (reference sequence). This CDR3 has 16 residues. It was with 60 Vbeta and 13 Jbeta primers that the PCR ran. The protocol was immunoSEQ multiplex PCR, while the TCRdb copy is restricted to in-frame clones and leaves out a portion. The table records some 130,000 clones, roughly two thirds of them present only once. This clonotype originated in a man under 40 in good health and CMV-seropositive. The sequenced sample consisted of PBMCs. The chain couples TRBV15 to TRBJ2-7; D gene uncertain. The CDR3 sequence is CATSRGSGGKNYEQYF. The CDR3 nucleotides are TGTGCCACCAGCCGAGGATCCGGCGGCAAAAACTACGAGCAGTACTTC. The full variable domain, in which reference TRBV15 and TRBJ2-7 provide the parts outside the CDR3, is DAMVIQNPRYQVTQFGKPVTLSCSQTLNHNVMYWYQQKSSQAPKLLFHYYDKDFNNEADTPDNFQSRRPNTSFCFLDIRSPGLGDTAMYLCATSRGSGGKNYEQYFGPGTRLTVT.